This is a list of T cell receptor beta chains from one sample in a study of vaccination effects on CD4 cells after COVID-19. Method: immunoSEQ multiplex PCR; TCRdb's copy keeps in-frame clones and lacks some. The repertoire holds about 72,000 clones, with around 81% as singletons. What these receptors recognize is not known. The starting material was CD4+ T cells from PBMCs cultured with HCoV-229E spike peptides, obtained after COVID-19 vaccination. The source of these receptors is a human donor who received a COVID-19 vaccine. Both conserved end residues are part of each CDR3. D genes are given only for firm matches. Only part of the rows carry a size: once, few, many, or a class if the clone is expanded.

TRBJ2-5 . . TRBV2 CASNKGETQYF TGTGCCAGCAACAAAGGAGAGACCCAGTACTTC
TRBJ2-3 TRBD1 . TRBV18 CASSRTGGGDTQYF TGTGCCAGCTCACGCACAGGGGGAGGAGATACGCAGTATTTT
TRBJ2-2 TRBD2 . TRBV24-1 CATGTSGGAFTGELFF TGTGCCACCGGCACAAGCGGGGGGGCCTTCACCGGGGAGCTGTTTTTT
TRBJ2-6 TRBD2 . TRBV9 CASSKTSGGPSGANVLTF TGTGCCAGCAGCAAGACTAGCGGGGGACCCTCTGGGGCCAACGTCCTGACTTTC
TRBJ1-1 . few TRBV30 CAWNTYKGNTEAFF TGTGCCTGGAATACCTACAAAGGGAACACTGAAGCTTTCTTT
TRBJ1-3 TRBD1 . TRBV9 CASSVGGEGAFSGNTIYF TGTGCCAGCAGCGTAGGAGGTGAGGGGGCCTTCTCTGGAAACACCATATATTTT
TRBJ1-1 . . TRBV2 CASSDPNTEAFF TGTGCCAGCAGTGACCCGAACACTGAAGCTTTCTTT
TRBJ1-5 TRBD1 . TRBV5-5 CASSLETGRQPQHF TGTGCCAGCAGCTTGGAGACAGGGAGGCAGCCCCAGCATTTT
TRBJ2-2 . few TRBV5-1 CASSLQTLNTGELFF TGCGCCAGCAGCTTGCAGACACTTAACACCGGGGAGCTGTTTTTT
TRBJ1-1 . . TRBV6-5 CASSPGRLNTEAFF TGTGCCAGCAGTCCGGGACGGTTGAACACTGAAGCTTTCTTT
TRBJ1-4 . . TRBV27 CASRRVGTNEKLFF TGTGCCAGCAGAAGAGTAGGAACTAATGAAAAACTGTTTTTT
TRBJ1-1 TRBD1 . TRBV7-2 CASSSRTGGGTEAFF TGTGCCAGCAGCTCTAGGACAGGGGGAGGAACTGAAGCTTTCTTT
TRBJ1-1 . . TRBV14 CASSQHTGGTEAFF TGTGCCAGCAGCCAACATACCGGGGGCACTGAAGCTTTCTTT
TRBJ2-3 . . TRBV5-1 CASSLPRLTDTQYF TGCGCCAGCAGCTTGCCAAGGCTCACAGATACGCAGTATTTT
TRBJ1-1 . . TRBV11-2 CASSLIRTAGVNTEAFF TGTGCCAGCAGCTTAATAAGGACGGCGGGGGTGAACACTGAAGCTTTCTTT
TRBJ2-2 TRBD2 . TRBV5-1 CASSLVVREAFNTGELFF TGCGCCAGCAGCTTGGTAGTCCGGGAGGCATTTAACACCGGGGAGCTGTTTTTT
TRBJ2-1 . . TRBV7-3 CASSSGPADYNEQFF TGTGCCAGCAGCTCCGGGCCGGCCGACTACAATGAGCAGTTCTTC
TRBJ2-5 . . TRBV9 CASTPRGGRGETQYF TGTGCCAGCACCCCAAGAGGGGGAAGAGGGGAGACCCAGTACTTC
TRBJ2-2 TRBD1 medium-sized TRBV2 CASRDRGSAGELFF TGTGCCAGCAGGGACAGGGGATCGGCCGGGGAGCTGTTTTTT
TRBJ1-2 . . TRBV7-8 CASTSDGNYGYTF TGTGCCAGCACCTCCGATGGTAACTATGGCTACACCTTC
TRBJ1-4 TRBD1 . TRBV6-5 CASSYRGASNEKLFF TGTGCCAGCAGCTACAGGGGGGCAAGTAATGAAAAACTGTTTTTT
TRBJ2-2 TRBD1 . TRBV6-6 CASRRLPGTANTGELFF TGTGCCAGCAGACGACTCCCCGGGACAGCTAACACCGGGGAGCTGTTTTTT
TRBJ2-4 . once TRBV19 CASSPILGGLAKNIQYF TGTGCCAGTAGCCCCATCCTCGGAGGACTAGCCAAAAACATTCAGTACTTC
TRBJ1-5 . . TRBV28 CASSLGGTSNQPQHF TGTGCCAGCAGTTTAGGAGGGACAAGCAATCAGCCCCAGCATTTT